These 12 T cell receptor beta chains were all obtained from the same sample, sequenced in a study of read filtering for tumor transcriptome and immune sequencing. From 350 to 500 ng of RNA, a library with molecular barcoded alpha/delta and beta/gamma adaptors was made. TCRdb reprocessed the reads via MiXCR and lists one record per CDR3 protein. The sample holds approximately 140,000 distinct CDR3 sequences, roughly 13% seen once. Sequences were obtained from a population of CD138-negative cells sorted from bone marrow. The receptors shown here come from a donor at least 40 years old with multiple myeloma.

This clonotype occurred many times. The chain combines TRBV7-9 with TRBJ1-5, with 8 bases identical to TRBD1. Germline V CDR1 and CDR2: SEHNR, FQNEAQ (reference sequence). The CDR3 has 14 residues. The junction had 3 bases not matched to a gene; V was cut back by 4 bases and J by 4 bases. The CDR3 spells CASSSGQGNQPQHF. CDR3 nucleotide sequence: TGTGCCAGCAGCTCCGGACAGGGAAATCAGCCCCAGCATTTT. Using reference TRBV7-9 and TRBJ1-5 for the parts outside the CDR3, the full variable domain is DTGVSQNPRHKITKRGQNVTFRCDPISEHNRLYWYRQTLGQGPEFLTYFQNEAQLEKSRLLSDRFSAERPKGSFSTLEIQRTEQGDSAMYLCASSSGQGNQPQHFGDGTRLSIL.

This clonotype was counted at least ten times. The chain employs TRBV7-9 and TRBJ1-1, with 7 bases fitting TRBD1. Germline V gene lookup returns CDR1 SEHNR and CDR2 FQNEAQ (reference sequence). The CDR3 spans 14 residues. The junction had 15 bases not matched to a gene; V was cut back by 6 bases and J by 11 bases. CDR3 protein: CASSFGQVQASAFF. In DNA, the CDR3 is TGTGCCAGCAGTTTCGGACAGGTCCAAGCATCGGCTTTCTTT.

Comments on this clonotype: Possible read error: a much larger clone is one base away. The rearrangement uses TRBV20-1 and TRBJ2-7; possibly TRBD2 for D (6 bases). Germline lookup yields CDR1 DFQATT and CDR2 SNEGSKA (reference sequence). The CDR3 covers 11 residues. In DNA, the CDR3 is TGCAGTGCAAAGACGGCAGGGAGGAAGTGCTTC. Amino acids: CSAKTAGRKCF.

The gene calls are TRBV11-1 and TRBJ1-1; D is undetermined. The CDR3 contains 15 residues. The V gene lost 10 bases and the J gene lost 1 base, with 19 bases spanning the gap. Germline CDR1 reads SGHAT; CDR2 reads FQDESV (reference sequence). CDR3: CAIRTLRGWNTEAFF. Written as DNA, the CDR3 is TGTGCCATCCGGACCCTCCGAGGATGGAACACTGAAGCTTTCTTT.

This clonotype was recorded at least ten times. V gene TRBV9 combines with J gene TRBJ2-1; 11 bases align to TRBD2. Germline V gene sequence: CDR1 SGDLS, CDR2 YYNGEE. The CDR3 totals 18 residues. The trim removed 0 bases at V and 0 bases at J, leaving 5 bases unmatched. CDR3 sequence: CASSVVGLAGGSYNEQFF. The CDR3, as DNA: TGTGCCAGCAGCGTAGTTGGGCTAGCGGGAGGCTCCTACAATGAGCAGTTCTTC.

This clonotype appeared many times. This rearrangement joins TRBV29-1 to TRBJ2-5, with D perhaps TRBD2 (6 bases). Trimming took 4 bases from V and 5 from J, leaving 11 bases between them. CDR1 and CDR2 (germline): SQVTM, ANQGSEA. There are 12 residues in the CDR3. The CDR3 spells CSVVTSLETQYF. Here the CDR3 DNA reads TGCAGCGTTGTGACTAGTCTGGAGACCCAGTACTTC.

For this clonotype: Given a far larger clone just one base away, this is likely a sequencing read error. Here the CDR3 omits its conserved ending phenylalanine or tryptophan, so a read error is the likely source. The chain carries TRBV6-5 and TRBJ2-1; D not resolved. This CDR3 has 12 residues. Germline-derived CDR1 and CDR2 are MNHEY and SVGAGI. V shed 7 bases and J shed 8 bases, with 12 bases lying between them. CDR3 DNA sequence: TGTGCCAGCACCTTTTCTAGGCATGAGCAGTTCCTC. Protein: CASTFSRHEQFL.

In this sample, this clonotype turned up a few times. The V gene is TRBV7-9, the J gene TRBJ2-7, with TRBD2 identical over 12 bases. The V gene's germline CDR1 is SEHNR and CDR2 FQNEAQ (reference sequence). The CDR3 is made up of 14 amino acids. After removal of 4 bases from V and 8 bases from J, the junction contained 6 bases not matched to a gene. The CDR3 nucleotides read TGTGCCAGCAGCTCCGGACTAGCGGGGTATAAGCAGTACTTC. Translating it yields CASSSGLAGYKQYF. Variable domain in full (rest from reference TRBV7-9 and TRBJ2-7): DTGVSQNPRHKITKRGQNVTFRCDPISEHNRLYWYRQTLGQGPEFLTYFQNEAQLEKSRLLSDRFSAERPKGSFSTLEIQRTEQGDSAMYLCASSSGLAGYKQYFGPGTRLTVT.

This clonotype was recorded at least ten times. V usage is TRBV2 and J usage is TRBJ1-5; a weak D match, TRBD1 (6 bases). CDR1 SNHLY and CDR2 FYNNEI come from the germline V gene. This CDR3 is 17 amino acids long. The V end was cut by 6 bases, the J end by 6 bases, with 24 bases between. CDR3 amino acids: CASRLRFPGTRSQPQHF. In DNA form, the CDR3 reads TGTGCCAGCAGGCTGAGGTTCCCCGGGACAAGGAGTCAGCCCCAGCATTTT.

There are many counts of this clonotype. The genes are TRBV10-3 and TRBJ2-1; D is unclear. V lost 4 bases to trimming and J lost 0 bases, with 10 bases between them. Looked up from germline, CDR1 is ENHRY and CDR2 is SYGVKD. The CDR3 spans 15 residues. CDR3 in amino acids: CAISVRGSSYNEQFF. DNA of the CDR3: TGTGCCATCAGTGTTCGTGGAAGCTCCTACAATGAGCAGTTCTTC.

This clonotype was detected many times. V gene TRBV7-2 combines with J gene TRBJ1-1; D may be TRBD1 (5 bases). This CDR3 has 14 amino acids. The V and J ends lost 6 bases and 5 bases respectively, with 16 bases between them. CDR1 SGHTA and CDR2 FQGNSA come from the germline V gene. This CDR3 reads CASSHSPGLTEAFF. DNA for the CDR3: TGTGCCAGCAGTCATAGCCCAGGGCTTACTGAAGCTTTCTTT.

The chain carries TRBV6-6 and TRBJ2-5; 8 positions agree with TRBD1. Germline V CDR1 and CDR2: MNHNY, SVGAGI (reference sequence). Losses at the gene ends were 5 bases for V and 7 bases for J; bases not matched to a gene: 3. The length of the CDR3 is 12 residues. The CDR3 DNA sequence: TGTGCCAGCAGTGACGGGACAGGGACCCAGTACTTC. Protein: CASSDGTGTQYF.